These 12 T cell receptor beta chains came from one sample sequenced in a study of shared clonotypes between healthy human individuals (dated by TCRdb to between 2020 and 2021). Preparation of the library involved the immunoSEQ multiplex PCR assay. TCRdb took this table from immuneACCESS and kept in-frame rearrangements with V and J called. Such tables lack part of the clones; where checked against another copy, unresolved V genes explain under half of the gap, and the rest is unexplained. Across this sample there are over a million clones, with approximately 98.5% seen only once. The top ten constitute approximately 0.4% of the sample. What was sequenced was naive CD4+ T cells sorted from blood. The meaning of the sample's cell subset or site label: CD45RA+ positively selected. All receptors come from a man aged 25 to 45 in good health.

The chain employs TRBV19 and TRBJ2-4, with 9 bases identical to TRBD2. CDR3 length: 17 amino acids. V trimming: 3 bases; J trimming: 0 bases; junction bases outside the gene matches: 6. CDR1 is LNHDA and CDR2 is SQIVND in the germline V gene (reference sequence). CDR3 loop: CASSIRGRVRAKNIQYF. DNA for the CDR3: TGTGCCAGTAGTATTCGCGGGAGGGTGAGAGCCAAAAACATTCAGTACTTC.

V is TRBV25-1 and J is TRBJ1-5; 9 bases map to TRBD1. CDR1 and CDR2 (germline): MGHDK, SYGVNS. The ends lost 2 bases at V and 3 bases at J; junction bases unmatched: 5. The length of the CDR3 is 16 residues. CDR3 sequence (DNA): TGTGCCAGCAGTGAAGGAGGACAGGGGACCAATCAGCCCCAGCATTTT. This translates into CASSEGGQGTNQPQHF.

Here the CDR3 reads CATGGRANVLTF. Written as DNA, the CDR3 is TGTGCCACCGGTGGGAGGGCCAACGTCCTGACTTTC. The chain carries TRBV5-6 and TRBJ2-6; D call uncertain. This CDR3 has 12 residues. In germline, CDR1 is SGHDT, CDR2 YYEEEE. Trimming removed 9 bases at V and 5 bases at J, with 9 bases between.

The count of this clone is one. The chain combines TRBV5-1 with TRBJ1-1; D gene ambiguous. CDR1 and CDR2 (germline): SGHRS, YFSETQ. The CDR3 has 12 residues. V was shortened by 3 bases and J by 5 bases, with 8 bases between the two germline ends. CDR3 DNA: TGCGCCAGCAGCTCCCGGGGAACTGAAGCTTTCTTT. This translates into CASSSRGTEAFF.

The V call is TRBV6-5, the J call TRBJ2-7; 9 bases align to TRBD1. Germline V gene data show CDR1 as MNHEY and CDR2 as SVGAGI. This CDR3 comprises 14 residues. With V trimmed by 7 bases and J by 6 bases, 10 bases remained unmatched. CDR3 loop: CASTRQGVDLEQYF. The CDR3 DNA is TGTGCCAGCACCAGACAGGGGGTAGATCTCGAGCAGTACTTC.

The gene calls are TRBV5-1 and TRBJ1-4; D remains ambiguous. Trimming took off 3 bases at V and 0 bases at J, with 9 bases between the two ends. This CDR3 is built from 15 residues. Germline V lookup: CDR1 SGHRS, CDR2 YFSETQ. The CDR3 bases are TGCGCCAGCAGCTCCCAAGTGGCAACTAATGAAAAACTGTTTTTT. Translation gives CASSSQVATNEKLFF.

This clone was counted once. The rearrangement joins TRBV7-6 to TRBJ2-5; 10 positions agree with TRBD2. The CDR3 has 16 residues. The V gene's germline CDR1 is SGHVS and CDR2 FNYEAQ. The V gene end was trimmed by 1 base and the J gene end by 10 bases; junction bases not matched to a gene: 12. In nucleotides, the CDR3 is TGTGCCAGCAGCTTAGTCTCTAGCGGGAGTGGGGTGGACCAGTACTTC. It specifies CASSLVSSGSGVDQYF.

The J gene is TRBJ2-1, the V gene TRBV14, with TRBD2 as a possible D gene (6 bases). Germline V gene data show CDR1 as SGHDN and CDR2 as FVKESK. V was clipped by 4 bases and J by 5 bases, with 21 bases between them. The length of the CDR3 is 17 residues. CDR3 bases: TGTGCCAGCAGCCCCGCAAGGAGGGCGGGTCCCGACAATGAGCAGTTCTTC. Encoded protein: CASSPARRAGPDNEQFF.

V and J are TRBV5-1 and TRBJ1-4; 7 bases are shared with TRBD1. V lost 0 bases and J lost 4; bases outside the gene matches: 9. This CDR3 region has 17 residues. Germline lookup yields CDR1 SGHRS and CDR2 YFSETQ. CDR3 residues: CASSLAEGTAGNEKLFF. CDR3 coding DNA: TGCGCCAGCAGCTTGGCCGAGGGGACAGCTGGTAATGAAAAACTGTTTTTT.

This chain uses TRBV5-1 with TRBJ2-7, with D possibly matching TRBD1 (7 bases). Trimming left V 1 base short and J 3 bases short, with 23 bases between. The CDR3 length is 18 residues. Germline V gene lookup returns CDR1 SGHRS and CDR2 YFSETQ. CDR3 amino acids: CASSLRSAIGGGHYEQYF. CDR3 bases: TGCGCCAGCAGCTTGCGCTCGGCGATCGGAGGGGGCCACTACGAGCAGTACTTC.

This chain connects TRBV7-6 to TRBJ1-4; no clear D gene. The germline CDR1 and CDR2 sequences are SGHVS and FNYEAQ. This CDR3 is 13 amino acids long. V dropped 5 bases and J dropped 6 bases, with 10 bases sitting between them. The CDR3, as DNA: TGTGCCAGCAGCCCGACCTGGGATGAAAAACTGTTTTTT. Its protein is CASSPTWDEKLFF.

The chain joins TRBV11-2 to TRBJ2-5; D unclear. Germline lookup yields CDR1 SGHAT and CDR2 FQNNGV. The germline V and J ends were trimmed by 4 bases and 2 bases, with 11 bases remaining between them. The CDR3 contains 14 residues. CDR3 loop: CASSSGTRQETQYF. The DNA for the CDR3 is TGTGCCAGCAGCTCAGGTACACGGCAAGAGACCCAGTACTTC.